Below are 12 T cell receptor beta chains sequenced from a single sample in a study of spatial heterogeneity in lung cancer. TCRdb passed the 5' RACE reads through MiXCR, listing each CDR3 protein once. Counted here are around 1,600 distinct CDR3 sequences, roughly 7.9% occurring once; the ten biggest clones make up 10% to 13%. Time point meaning: sample taken at primary tumor resection. No cells were sorted before sequencing. The whole RNA sequenced was extracted from tumor, nontumor lung or frozen PBMC. The sample in question was normal lung tissue next to the tumor, obtained at surgery. Receptors originate from a female donor with early-stage non-small cell lung cancer.

By its share, this clonotype is large. This beta chain is off target for a library built for alpha chains, so its abundance means little. The V call is TRBV6-5, the J call TRBJ1-4; a weak D match, TRBD1 (6 bases). CDR1 MNHEY and CDR2 SVGAGI come from the germline V gene. The CDR3 has 13 amino acids. Trimming removed 5 bases from V and 8 bases from J, with 12 bases in between. The CDR3 DNA follows: TGTGCCAGCAGTACACTAGGGGGGGAAAAACTGTTTTTT. Translation gives CASSTLGGEKLFF.

This clonotype rates as medium-sized. This beta chain is an unintended read in a library built for alpha chains; its size means little. The J gene is TRBJ2-2, the V gene TRBV11-2; D is uncertain. With 5 bases removed from V and 1 base from J, the gap between germline ends came to 8 bases. Germline values: CDR1 SGHAT, CDR2 FQNNGV. The CDR3 has 14 amino acids. The DNA for the CDR3 is TGTGCCAGCAGCCAACAGCGGAACACCGGGGAGCTGTTTTTT. This encodes CASSQQRNTGELFF. Full variable domain (rest looked up from reference TRBV11-2 and TRBJ2-2): EAGVAQSPRYKIIEKRQSVAFWCNPISGHATLYWYQQILGQGPKLLIQFQNNGVVDDSQLPKDRFSAERLKGVDSTLKIQPAKLEDSAVYLCASSQQRNTGELFFGEGSRLTVL.

This clonotype is deemed large. This beta chain is an off-target read within a library intended for alpha chains, so its frequency means little. This rearrangement joins TRBV29-1 to TRBJ1-1, with D perhaps TRBD1 (5 bases). The V gene's germline CDR1 is SQVTM and CDR2 ANQGSEA. With 3 bases removed from V and 7 bases from J, the gap between germline ends came to 12 bases. The length of the CDR3 is 12 residues. The CDR3: CSVDLRQGEAFF. DNA of the CDR3: TGCAGCGTTGACTTGCGGCAGGGTGAAGCTTTCTTT.

This clonotype qualifies as medium-sized. Found in a library prepared for alpha chains, this beta chain is an off-target read, and its abundance has little meaning. The rearrangement links TRBV29-1 to TRBJ2-7, with D maybe TRBD2 (5 bases). Germline CDR1 reads SQVTM; CDR2 reads ANQGSEA. The CDR3 is made up of 13 amino acids. V shed 4 bases and J shed 4 bases, with 14 bases lying between them. CDR3 residues: CSVVEGVGYEQYF. In DNA, the CDR3 is TGCAGCGTTGTAGAGGGAGTGGGTTACGAGCAGTACTTC.

This clonotype is termed medium-sized (0.01 to 0.1%). This beta chain turned up in a library designed for alpha chains; as an off-target read, its abundance says little. The J gene is TRBJ2-3, the V gene TRBV9; D gene uncertain. Germline V gene lookup returns CDR1 SGDLS and CDR2 YYNGEE. V was pared by 2 bases and J by 7 bases, with 14 bases between. The CDR3 contains 14 residues. The CDR3 loop is CASSVQALMNTQYF. The CDR3 region has the DNA TGTGCCAGCAGCGTCCAAGCCCTGATGAATACGCAGTATTTT.

Remarks on this clonotype: The library was built for alpha chains, so this beta chain is an off-target read and its size means little. The chain links TRBV7-2 to TRBJ1-4; maybe TRBD1 (6 bases). CDR3 length: 14 amino acids. Trimming removed 5 bases from V and 8 bases from J, with 15 bases in between. CDR1 and CDR2 from the germline V gene are SGHTA and FQGNSA. The DNA of the CDR3 is TGTGCCAGCAGCCCGGAGGGGGGTCGCGAAAAACTGTTTTTT. It codes for CASSPEGGREKLFF.

This clonotype was observed many times. This beta chain is an off-target read within a library intended for alpha chains, so its frequency means little. The chain links TRBV20-1 to TRBJ1-2; D gene unclear. CDR1 and CDR2 from the germline V gene are DFQATT and SNEGSKA (reference sequence). Trimming pared 3 bases from V and 0 bases from J, leaving 8 bases between. This CDR3 spans 13 amino acids. The CDR3 nucleotides read TGCAGTGCTAGTTGGCAGTCTAACTATGGCTACACCTTC. Its translation is CSASWQSNYGYTF.

There are a few counts of this clonotype. The library was designed around alpha chains, so this beta chain is a stray read whose abundance carries little weight. The gene calls are TRBV6-1 and TRBJ2-3; 9 bases are a match to TRBD2. J was trimmed by 4 bases and V by 6 bases; bases with no gene match: 2. The CDR3 is made up of 13 amino acids. Germline V gives CDR1 MNHNS, CDR2 SASEGT. CDR3 in amino acids: CASRLAGPDTQYF. CDR3 nucleotides: TGTGCCAGCAGACTAGCGGGCCCAGATACGCAGTATTTT.

In its sample, this clonotype ranks as medium-sized. The library was built for alpha chains, so this beta chain is an off-target read and its size means little. This chain joins TRBV5-1 and TRBJ1-1; no reliable D call. The CDR3 contains 13 residues. Trimming removed 4 bases from V and 3 bases from J, with 10 bases in between. The germline V gene encodes CDR1 SGHRS and CDR2 YFSETQ. CDR3 residues: CASSPTPDTEAFF. CDR3 nucleotides: TGCGCCAGCAGCCCGACACCGGACACTGAAGCTTTCTTT.

Ten or more counts support this clonotype. For a library built for alpha chains, this beta chain is a stray read; little rests on its size. V usage is TRBV7-6 and J usage is TRBJ2-1; unclear D gene. CDR1 is SGHVS and CDR2 is FNYEAQ in the germline V gene. The CDR3 is made up of 13 amino acids. Trimming cost V 4 bases and J 6 bases, with 10 bases left between them. CDR3 sequence: CASSSLPRNEQFF. CDR3 coding DNA: TGTGCCAGCAGCTCTCTACCCCGCAATGAGCAGTTCTTC.

A few counts support this clonotype. This beta chain is an unintended read in a library built for alpha chains; its size means little. The rearrangement links TRBV29-1 to TRBJ2-5; the D gene is possibly TRBD1 (6 bases). The length of the CDR3 is 13 residues. CDR1 and CDR2 from the germline V gene are SQVTM and ANQGSEA. Trimming removed 7 bases from V and 3 bases from J, with 15 bases in between. The CDR3 reads CSASGTLKETQYF. The CDR3 DNA follows: TGCAGCGCATCCGGGACACTTAAAGAGACCCAGTACTTC. The full variable domain, with the rest looked up from reference TRBV29-1 and TRBJ2-5, is SAVISQKPSRDICQRGTSLTIQCQVDSQVTMMFWYRQQPGQSLTLIATANQGSEATYESGFVIDKFPISRPNLTFSTLTVSNMSPEDSSIYLCSASGTLKETQYFGPGTRLLVL.

To note about this clonotype: At one end, the junction sequence differs from germline, possibly due to a read error. With the library built for alpha chains, this beta chain is off target and its frequency is not meaningful. This chain links TRBV7-9 with TRBJ2-5, with 7 bases matching TRBD1. The CDR3 spans 13 residues. Germline lookup yields CDR1 SEHNR and CDR2 FQNEAQ (reference sequence). The DNA of the CDR3 is TGTGCCAGCAGCCGAGGGGGCCAAGGGACCCAGTACTTC. It codes for CASSRGGQGTQYF.